This entry concerns a single T cell receptor (beta chain). Its target antigen remains unknown. No much larger clone exists at a distance of one base, and base qualities are not known. The source of the sample is a study of blood T cell repertoires in COVID-19 (dated by TCRdb to 2020 to 2021). Background on the whole study: Samples from collaborators originated in the United States, Italy and Spain and spanned both the acute and convalescent phases of COVID-19. Where HLA class I and class II types were available, the types were taken from metadata supplied by the sample provider, not from assay-based typing. The prospective study material was composed of cDNA or gDNA derived from T cells, B-cell-depleted T cells, or PBMCs. The repertoires were made available in a free public database intended to serve as a resource for research on the immune response to SARS-CoV-2. Sample metadata almost always included a de-identified subject ID, COVID-19 status, age in years and sex. The samples were drawn from two sources: the first 160 participants of the ongoing ImmuneRACE study, and over 1,000 subjects contributed by 6 global collaborators. Deeply sampled blood TCRbeta repertoires from subjects exposed to, actively infected with, or recovered from COVID-19 were included in the dataset. The study at large found these results: Clinical and demographic metadata were provided uncurated, with the amount varying by source and participant.

Whole blood was collected in K2EDTA tubes by collaborating institutions according to the institutions' own protocols. Collaborator samples were shipped for TCRbeta analysis as frozen whole blood, isolated PBMCs, or DNA extracted from either sample type. The CDR3 spans 20 residues, from the cysteine through the phenylalanine. The entry retains the CDR3 DNA only, 60 bases that are in frame from base 1. Ends trimmed: V by 1 base, J by 5 bases; bases unmatched to a gene: 18. CDR1 LGHNA and CDR2 YNFKEQ were looked up in the germline V gene. TCRbeta CDR3 regions were amplified from genomic DNA using the immunoSEQ Assay, a bias-controlled multiplex PCR. The original methods were these. The number of nucleated cells in each sample was estimated from the amplification of reference gene primers within the assay. Sequence reads were collapsed and filtered to measure the absolute abundance of every unique TCRbeta CDR3 rearrangement. For each sample, productive Simpson clonality was calculated as the square root of Simpson's diversity index across productive rearrangements. TCRdb carries this immuneACCESS record with in-frame sequences only. Its versions omit some clonotypes, under half of them owing to an unresolved V gene in the studies checked, with the rest unexplained. That table is the source of V, J and clone size, and D and trimming were worked out from the DNA. Across this sample there are approximately 110,000 clones, with 69% seen only once. The ten largest clones capture approximately 5.9% of the sample.

The sequence was obtained from a man older than 75 with acute or convalescent COVID-19. The chain is assembled from TRBV4-2 and TRBJ2-1; TRBD2 fits 9 bases in the junction. Sequencing used peripheral blood. This receptor has the CDR3 CASSQAEGVGVAGAHNEQFF. The DNA sequence follows: TGTGCCAGCAGCCAAGCCGAAGGGGTAGGGGTAGCGGGAGCGCACAATGAGCAGTTCTTC.